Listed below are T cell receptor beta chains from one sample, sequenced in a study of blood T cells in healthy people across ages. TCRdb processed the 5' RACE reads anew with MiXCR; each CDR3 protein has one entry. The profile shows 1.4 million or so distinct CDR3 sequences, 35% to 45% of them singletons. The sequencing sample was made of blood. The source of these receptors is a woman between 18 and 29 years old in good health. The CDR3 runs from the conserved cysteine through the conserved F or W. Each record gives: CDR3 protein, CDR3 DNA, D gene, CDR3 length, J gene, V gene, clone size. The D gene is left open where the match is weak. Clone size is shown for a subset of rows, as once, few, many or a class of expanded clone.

CDR3: CSATTGGGFSYNEQFF; DNA: TGCAGTGCTACTACCGGGGGGGGGTTTTCCTACAATGAGCAGTTCTTC; D: TRBD2; length: 16; J: TRBJ2-1; V: TRBV20-1; size: .
CDR3: CASSQFWNSVYGYTF; DNA: TGTGCCAGCAGCCAATTTTGGAACAGCGTCTATGGCTACACCTTC; D: .; length: 15; J: TRBJ1-2; V: TRBV16; size: .
CDR3: CSVRNQETQYF; DNA: TGCAGCGTGCGGAACCAAGAGACCCAGTACTTC; D: .; length: 11; J: TRBJ2-5; V: TRBV29-1; size: few
CDR3: CASSLRKTPEYGYTF; DNA: TGTGCCAGCAGCTTGAGGAAGACACCCGAATATGGCTACACCTTC; D: .; length: 15; J: TRBJ1-2; V: TRBV7-2; size: .
CDR3: CSATAGTGVGELFF; DNA: TGCAGTGCTACAGCCGGGACAGGGGTCGGGGAGCTGTTTTTT; D: TRBD1; length: 14; J: TRBJ2-2; V: TRBV20-1; size: .
CDR3: CASSLLTGPFNEQFF; DNA: TGTGCCAGCAGCTTACTCACGGGACCCTTCAATGAGCAGTTCTTC; D: .; length: 15; J: TRBJ2-1; V: TRBV7-2; size: .
CDR3: CASSQASGSVETQYF; DNA: TGCGCCAGCAGCCAAGCTAGCGGGAGTGTCGAGACCCAGTACTTC; D: TRBD2; length: 15; J: TRBJ2-5; V: TRBV4-1; size: .
CDR3: CASSSQTRNTEAFF; DNA: TGTGCCAGCAGCTCTCAAACACGGAACACTGAAGCTTTCTTT; D: .; length: 14; J: TRBJ1-1; V: TRBV7-9; size: .
CDR3: CASSKLPRQGKETQYF; DNA: TGTGCCAGCAGCAAACTCCCCCGACAGGGGAAGGAGACCCAGTACTTC; D: .; length: 16; J: TRBJ2-5; V: TRBV21-1; size: .
CDR3: CSARDTATSGYEQYF; DNA: TGCAGTGCTAGAGATACAGCGACATCAGGCTACGAGCAGTACTTC; D: .; length: 15; J: TRBJ2-7; V: TRBV20-1; size: few
CDR3: CSARVPGLAKNIQYF; DNA: TGCAGTGCTAGAGTTCCGGGGTTAGCCAAAAACATTCAGTACTTC; D: .; length: 15; J: TRBJ2-4; V: TRBV20-1; size: few
CDR3: CASSVGGLAETQYF; DNA: TGTGCCAGCAGCGTAGGGGGGCTAGCAGAGACCCAGTACTTC; D: .; length: 14; J: TRBJ2-5; V: TRBV9; size: few
CDR3: CASSALEVGIYNEQFF; DNA: TGTGCCAGCAGTGCCCTCGAGGTGGGGATCTACAATGAGCAGTTCTTC; D: .; length: 16; J: TRBJ2-1; V: TRBV6-6; size: .
CDR3: CASSLPSRTWEEQFF; DNA: TGTGCCAGCAGTTTACCGAGTAGGACCTGGGAAGAGCAGTTCTTC; D: .; length: 15; J: TRBJ2-1; V: TRBV12-3/TRBV12-4; size: few
CDR3: CASSFDGTTGTQYF; DNA: TGTGCCAGCAGTTTTGATGGGACTACCGGGACCCAGTACTTC; D: TRBD2; length: 14; J: TRBJ2-5; V: TRBV12-3/TRBV12-4; size: few
CDR3: CASSLRIFRGRGTEAFF; DNA: TGTGCCAGCAGCTTACGCATATTTCGAGGGAGAGGCACTGAAGCTTTCTTT; D: .; length: 17; J: TRBJ1-1; V: TRBV7-2; size: .
CDR3: CSVGVSTSTDTQYF; DNA: TGCAGCGTTGGGGTCTCAACCTCAACAGATACGCAGTATTTT; D: .; length: 14; J: TRBJ2-3; V: TRBV29-1; size: many
CDR3: CASSILTGTSTDTQYF; DNA: TGCGCCAGCAGCATCCTGACAGGGACTAGCACAGATACGCAGTATTTT; D: .; length: 16; J: TRBJ2-3; V: TRBV5-1; size: many
CDR3: CASSGTQGASGYF; DNA: TGTGCCAGCAGCGGCACTCAGGGGGCGAGTGGGTACTTC; D: TRBD1; length: 13; J: TRBJ2-5; V: TRBV6-6; size: .
CDR3: CASTLPANEQFF; DNA: TGTGCCAGCACGCTTCCAGCGAATGAGCAGTTCTTC; D: .; length: 12; J: TRBJ2-1; V: TRBV28; size: few
CDR3: CASSTGGGSYNEQYF; DNA: TGTGCCAGCTCTACCGGAGGTGGGTCCTACAATGAGCAGTACTTC; D: .; length: 15; J: TRBJ2-7; V: TRBV9; size: few
CDR3: CATDWGNTGELFF; DNA: TGTGCCACAGACTGGGGCAATACCGGGGAGCTGTTTTTT; D: .; length: 13; J: TRBJ2-2; V: TRBV30; size: .
CDR3: CASSLGYFSYNEQFF; DNA: TGTGCCAGCAGTCTCGGTTATTTCTCCTACAATGAGCAGTTCTTC; D: .; length: 15; J: TRBJ2-1; V: TRBV12-3/TRBV12-4; size: .
CDR3: CASSVLDLAKNIQYF; DNA: TGTGCCAGCAGTGTCCTGGATTTAGCCAAAAACATTCAGTACTTC; D: .; length: 15; J: TRBJ2-4; V: TRBV2; size: .
CDR3: CASLGLAVSNEQFF; DNA: TGTGCCAGCCTTGGACTAGCAGTGAGTAATGAGCAGTTCTTC; D: TRBD2; length: 14; J: TRBJ2-1; V: TRBV11-2; size: .
CDR3: CSANPGLAGFQETQYF; DNA: TGCAGTGCCAATCCAGGACTAGCGGGATTCCAAGAGACCCAGTACTTC; D: TRBD2; length: 16; J: TRBJ2-5; V: TRBV20-1; size: .